This TCR beta chain derives from a study of T cell changes during pregnancy in multiple sclerosis. Sequencing was performed with immunoSEQ multiplex PCR; in TCRdb, only in-frame clones are kept and a portion is missing. The top ten hold about 0.4% of the sample, which has about 38,000 clones, under 95% seen once. Germline V gives CDR1 SGDLS, CDR2 YYNGEE. After removal of 4 bases from V and 7 bases from J, the junction contained 12 bases not matched to a gene. The CDR3 contains 16 residues. This sequence joins TRBV9 and TRBJ2-1, with 9 nucleotides matching TRBD2. The sequence was obtained from a female donor in good health, enrolled as a control in a pregnancy study. The input for sequencing was CD4+ T cells from peripheral blood mononuclear cells, taken in the third trimester of pregnancy. The chain's CDR3 is CASSHRGGRAGNEQFF. Written as DNA, the CDR3 is TGTGCCAGCAGCCACCGCGGCGGGAGGGCCGGGAATGAGCAGTTCTTC.